This T cell receptor beta chain was found in a study of shared clonotypes between healthy human individuals. Study in general: The study used three CD4 naive, three CD4 memory, two CD8 naive and one CD8 memory plate per donor.

The run depth of the assay was deep. The assay was immunoSEQ multiplex PCR, and TCRdb's table has in-frame clones only and misses some. The data show around 1.4 million clones, around 98.5% seen once. Of note for this clone: What it recognizes is unknown.

Regarding the study as a whole: Rarefaction showed that sequencing of sorted subsets was incomplete (despite large depth).

J lost 9 bases, V lost 5 bases, and 7 bases had no gene match. The V gene's germline CDR1 is SGHAT and CDR2 FQNNGV. The CDR3 consists of 14 residues. V usage is TRBV11-2 and J usage is TRBJ2-1; 10 bases align to TRBD2. The sample consisted of naive CD4+ T cells sorted from blood. The subset: CD45RA+ positively selected. The receptor was isolated from a man aged 30 to 39 in good health. CDR3 sequence reads: CASSTSGMWGEQFF. CDR3 DNA: TGTGCCAGCAGCACTAGCGGGATGTGGGGTGAGCAGTTCTTC.